This TCR beta chain was recovered during a study of blood T cell repertoires in COVID-19 (dated by TCRdb to the early 2020s). Broadly, across the study: Samples covering the acute and convalescent phases of COVID-19 were provided by collaborators in the United States, Italy and Spain. The samples were drawn from two sources: the first 160 participants of the ongoing ImmuneRACE study, and fewer than 1,500 subjects contributed by 6 global collaborators. HLA class I and class II types, where available, came from metadata supplied by the sample provider rather than from assay-based typing. Subjects who had been exposed to COVID-19, were actively infected with it, or had recovered from it provided the deeply sampled blood TCRbeta repertoires that made up the dataset. A freely available public database, intended as a resource for researchers studying the immune response to SARS-CoV-2, is where the repertoires were released. Nearly every sample came with metadata listing a de-identified subject ID, COVID-19 status, age in years and sex. The material from the prospective study consisted of cDNA or gDNA derived from T cells, B-cell-depleted T cells, or PBMCs. What the research found in general, with its limitations: How much clinical and demographic metadata was included differed by source and by participant, and the metadata was provided uncurated.

From a lookup of the germline V gene, CDR1 and CDR2 are SGHTA and FQGNSA. The V end gives up 5 bases and the J end 0 bases, leaving 7 bases in the junction not matched to a gene. Counted from cysteine to phenylalanine, this CDR3 has 17 amino acids. Only the CDR3 portion is preserved as DNA: 51 bases, with reading frame beginning at the first base. One collaborating source in Seattle enrolled patients while the patients were actively infected and followed the patients over time throughout the course of disease. Collaborating institutions collected whole blood in K2EDTA tubes following their own protocols. For TCRbeta analysis, collaborator samples were shipped as frozen whole blood, as isolated PBMCs, or as DNA extracted from either sample type. Worth noting for this clone: Its target antigen remains unknown. No much larger clone is present one base from it, and per-base qualities are unavailable.

TCRbeta CDR3 regions were amplified from genomic DNA using the immunoSEQ Assay, a bias-controlled multiplex PCR. On the authors' methods: Nucleated cell counts per sample were estimated from amplification of reference gene primers within the assay. To quantify the absolute abundance of each unique TCRbeta CDR3 rearrangement, sequence reads were collapsed and filtered. For each sample, productive Simpson clonality was calculated as the square root of Simpson's diversity index across productive rearrangements. TCRdb provides this immuneACCESS table in a form limited to in-frame rearrangements. Some clones are lacking; in checked studies, under half of them reflect an unresolved V gene, and why the rest are absent is not known. The V and J calls and clone size were taken over from that table, and D and trimming were inferred from the DNA. The sample contains 200,000 or so clones, more than 70% of them found a single time. The leading ten clones occupy 18% of the sample.

The sample consisted of peripheral blood. The V and J genes are TRBV7-2 and TRBJ2-7, and 13 bases in between align with TRBD2. The origin of this receptor is a person between 65 and 80 years old with COVID-19, enrolled during active disease. The CDR3 protein: CASSLRGLAGDSYEQYF. At the DNA level, the sequence is TGTGCCAGCAGCCTGCGCGGACTAGCGGGGGACTCCTACGAGCAGTACTTC.